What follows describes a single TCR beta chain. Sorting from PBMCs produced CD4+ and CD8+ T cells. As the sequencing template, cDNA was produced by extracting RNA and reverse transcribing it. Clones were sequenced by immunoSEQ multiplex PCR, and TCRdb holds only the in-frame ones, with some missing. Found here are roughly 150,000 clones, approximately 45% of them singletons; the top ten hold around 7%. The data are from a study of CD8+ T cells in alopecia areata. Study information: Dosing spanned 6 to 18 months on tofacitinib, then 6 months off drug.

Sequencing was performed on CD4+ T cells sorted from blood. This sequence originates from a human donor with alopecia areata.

CDR3 bases: TGTGCCTGGAGTGTACTGGGTCGGGGTAATGAAAAACTGTTTTTT. Protein sequence: CAWSVLGRGNEKLFF. The chain couples TRBV30 to TRBJ1-4; D is unresolved. CDR1 GTSNPN and CDR2 SVGIG come from the germline V gene (reference sequence). The V end was cut by 0 bases, the J end by 4 bases, with 12 bases between. This CDR3 comprises 15 residues.